This T cell receptor (beta chain) was found in a study of blood T cell repertoires in COVID-19. Across the whole study: Acute and convalescent COVID-19 samples came from the United States, Italy and Spain.

The table came from immunoSEQ multiplex PCR; TCRdb's copy has only in-frame clones and leaves some out. The data contain about 160,000 clones, around four fifths of them singletons. V dropped 5 bases and J dropped 7 bases, with 16 bases sitting between them. Germline V gene lookup returns CDR1 MDHEN and CDR2 SYDVKM. This CDR3 is 14 amino acids long. Material: peripheral blood. This chain uses TRBV28 with TRBJ2-3; maybe TRBD1 (6 bases). The receptor was isolated from a man aged 70 or older with acute or convalescent COVID-19. The DNA for the CDR3 is TGTGCCAGCAGTCGGGACACCTCCCAACATACGCAGTATTTT. Its protein product is CASSRDTSQHTQYF.